These 6 T cell receptor beta chains were sequenced from one sample in a study of Ad26.COV2.S vaccination and SARS-CoV-2 variants. Repertoires were generated with immunoSEQ multiplex PCR, while TCRdb's copy carries only in-frame clones and drops some. The sample includes 300,000 to 500,000 clones, less than 90% of them seen just once. Treatment indicated: roughly 20 received Ad26.COV2.S at low or high dose, single or two shots; several received placebo; per-sample allocation not given. Samples analyzed were those drawn on day 63 after the first vaccine or placebo injection. This specimen was peripheral blood, taken in a trial of Ad26.COV2.S vaccine versus placebo. These receptor sequences come from a person aged 18 to 59 who received the Ad26.COV2.S COVID-19 vaccine or a placebo.

This clone has just a few counts. This chain connects TRBV7-6 to TRBJ2-7; 7 bases are a match to TRBD1. V was clipped by 5 bases and J by 1 base; unmatched bases: 2. The CDR3 totals 13 residues. Germline CDR1 reads SGHVS; CDR2 reads FNYEAQ. The CDR3 nucleotides read TGTGCCAGCAGCCCGACAGGGTCCTACGAGCAGTACTTC. It translates to CASSPTGSYEQYF.

The V gene is TRBV2, the J gene TRBJ1-3, with unresolved D. CDR1 is SNHLY, CDR2 FYNNEI, per germline. The V end lost 1 base, the J end lost 2 bases, and 9 bases lay between the germline ends. This CDR3 contains 15 residues. The CDR3 nucleotides are TGTGCCAGCAGTGAAGTTCCCTTTCCTGGAAACACCATATATTTT. The encoded protein is CASSEVPFPGNTIYF. Drawing the rest from reference TRBV2 and TRBJ1-3, the complete variable domain is EPEVTQTPSHQVTQMGQEVILRCVPISNHLYFYWYRQILGQKVEFLVSFYNNEISEKSEIFDDQFSVERPDGSNFTLKIRSTKLEDSAMYFCASSEVPFPGNTIYFGEGSWLTVV.

The V call is TRBV11-2, the J call TRBJ1-1; D not certain. The V gene lost 9 bases and the J gene lost 1 base, with 9 bases spanning the gap. The germline CDR1 and CDR2 sequences are SGHAT and FQNNGV. The CDR3 is 12 amino acids. The CDR3: CASGRTNTEAFF. CDR3 DNA sequence: TGTGCCAGTGGACGTACGAACACTGAAGCTTTCTTT.

This clone was recorded only once. CDR3 protein: CASSPAGGHGEKLFF. CDR3 DNA sequence: TGCGCCAGCAGCCCCGCGGGTGGACATGGCGAAAAACTGTTTTTT. V is TRBV5-1 and J is TRBJ1-4; TRBD1 might be the D (5 bases). V lost 4 bases and J lost 8, with 18 bases in between. Germline CDR1 SGHRS, CDR2 YFSETQ. The CDR3 totals 15 residues. The entire variable domain, with the rest obtained from reference TRBV5-1 and TRBJ1-4, is as follows: KAGVTQTPRYLIKTRGQQVTLSCSPISGHRSVSWYQQTPGQGLQFLFEYFSETQRNKGNFPGRFSGRQFSNSRSEMNVSTLELGDSALYLCASSPAGGHGEKLFFGSGTQLSVL.

The chain employs TRBV7-6 and TRBJ1-3; D is possibly TRBD1 (5 bases). Germline CDR1 is SGHVS and CDR2 is FNYEAQ. This CDR3 comprises 16 residues. V lost 1 base and J lost 0, with 10 bases in between. The CDR3 loop is CASSLVGANSGNTIYF. The CDR3 DNA reads TGTGCCAGCAGCTTAGTCGGGGCGAACTCTGGAAACACCATATATTTT.

The chain carries TRBV4-3 and TRBJ2-4; a possible D gene is TRBD2 (6 bases). V was clipped by 0 bases and J by 6 bases, with 15 bases between them. Germline V gene lookup returns CDR1 LGHNA and CDR2 YSLEER. The CDR3 length is 16 residues. As DNA, the CDR3 is TGCGCCAGCAGCCAAGAGCAGGGACTGAGCGGAAACATTCAGTACTTC. Translation: CASSQEQGLSGNIQYF.